The 31 T cell receptor beta chains below come from one sample, sequenced in a study of cytomegalovirus exposure and HLA in healthy donors (TCRdb year 2017). Preparation of the library involved the immunoSEQ multiplex PCR assay. The multiplex PCR relied on a mix of 60 forward primers for TCR Vbeta segments and 13 reverse primers for TCR Jbeta segments. The immuneACCESS repertoire file appears here via TCRdb, limited to in-frame rearrangements. These files lack a portion of the clones; in checked studies, under half of the deficit traces to unresolved V genes, and the cause of the others is not known. The sample data list approximately 130,000 clones, and roughly 8.8% of these were observed just once. The top ten clonotypes cover roughly 7% of the sample. The sequenced material came from PBMCs. The receptors originated from a woman aged 40 to 50 in good health and CMV-seropositive.

This chain links TRBV2 with TRBJ1-5; 11 nucleotides align to TRBD1. The CDR3 contains 14 residues. J lost 5 bases, V lost 6 bases, and 3 bases had no gene match. Germline V gene data show CDR1 as SNHLY and CDR2 as FYNNEI. Written as DNA, the CDR3 is TGTGCCAGCAGGGAGGACAGGGGGCATCAGCCCCAGCATTTT. This encodes CASREDRGHQPQHF.

There are a few counts of this clone. The chain combines TRBV4-3 with TRBJ2-2; 9 nucleotides agree with TRBD1. Germline CDR1 LGHNA, CDR2 YSLEER. The CDR3 contains 16 residues. The junction had 10 bases not matched to a gene; V was cut back by 4 bases and J by 7 bases. The CDR3 spells CASSLDRGRSGGELFF. In DNA, the CDR3 is TGCGCCAGCAGCCTCGACAGGGGGAGATCTGGCGGGGAGCTGTTTTTT.

The rearrangement joins TRBV14 to TRBJ1-1; TRBD1 agrees at 10 bases. V lost 1 base and J lost 4; bases outside the gene matches: 6. In germline, CDR1 is SGHDN, CDR2 FVKESK. The CDR3 is made up of 16 amino acids. The CDR3 loop is CASSQVTGGAGTEAFF. CDR3 sequence (DNA): TGTGCCAGCAGCCAAGTGACAGGGGGCGCGGGCACTGAAGCTTTCTTT.

Comments on this clone: Additional DNA sequences in this sample encode the identical CDR3. V usage is TRBV5-1 and J usage is TRBJ2-2; no reliable D call. Germline V gene lookup returns CDR1 SGHRS and CDR2 YFSETQ. Trimming stripped 4 bases from V and 1 base from J, with 8 bases between. The CDR3 sequence is 14 residues long. DNA for the CDR3: TGCGCCAGCAGCGTTACAGTGAACACCGGGGAGCTGTTTTTT. Its translation: CASSVTVNTGELFF.

The chain carries TRBV5-6 and TRBJ1-1; 7 bases fit TRBD1. With 2 bases clipped from V and 3 bases from J, the junction kept 4 bases outside the gene matches. Germline values: CDR1 SGHDT, CDR2 YYEEEE. This CDR3 comprises 14 residues. Written as DNA, the CDR3 is TGTGCCAGCAGCTTCGAGGGGGCCGACACTGAAGCTTTCTTT. It translates to CASSFEGADTEAFF.

This clone was seen only a few times. This chain links TRBV2 with TRBJ2-3; 10 nucleotides match TRBD2. V trimming: 3 bases; J trimming: 7 bases; junction bases outside the gene matches: 7. Germline CDR1 reads SNHLY; CDR2 reads FYNNEI. The CDR3 is 15 amino acids. The CDR3 spells CASSEPSGGRNTQYF. The CDR3 DNA sequence: TGTGCCAGCAGTGAGCCTAGCGGGGGTCGTAATACGCAGTATTTT.

V usage is TRBV4-1 and J usage is TRBJ2-7, with 7 bases identical to TRBD2. The CDR3 runs to 13 residues. Per the germline V gene, CDR1 is MGHRA and CDR2 is YSYEKL. Losses at the gene ends were 0 bases for V and 7 bases for J; bases not matched to a gene: 3. For the CDR3, the DNA is TGCGCCAGCAGCCAAGATTTACTAGCGGAGCAGTACTTC. This translates into CASSQDLLAEQYF.

This clone has a handful of counts. This sequence joins TRBV6-6 and TRBJ2-7, with 7 bases lining up with TRBD1. J was trimmed by 0 bases and V by 6 bases; bases with no gene match: 8. The length of the CDR3 is 15 residues. CDR1 is MNHNY, CDR2 SVGAGI, per germline (reference sequence). For the CDR3, the DNA is TGTGCCAGCAGCCATATAGGGACAGTCTCCTACGAGCAGTACTTC. Translation gives CASSHIGTVSYEQYF.

This clone has only a few counts. The chain links TRBV7-2 to TRBJ2-7; D perhaps matches TRBD1 (6 bases). V dropped 5 bases and J dropped 2 bases, with 13 bases sitting between them. Germline V gene lookup returns CDR1 SGHTA and CDR2 FQGNSA. The CDR3 spans 14 residues. CDR3 protein: CASSPPGTTYEQYF. The CDR3 DNA sequence: TGTGCCAGCAGCCCCCCCGGGACAACCTACGAGCAGTACTTC. The complete variable domain, with remaining parts taken from reference TRBV7-2 and TRBJ2-7, reads GAGVSQSPSNKVTEKGKDVELRCDPISGHTALYWYRQSLGQGLEFLIYFQGNSAPDKSGLPSDRFSAERTGGSVSTLTIQRTQQEDSAVYLCASSPPGTTYEQYFGPGTRLTVT.

Comments on this clone: Other DNA sequences within the sample encode an identical CDR3. The rearrangement links TRBV11-2 to TRBJ1-2; no definite D call. The CDR3 consists of 11 residues. V was cut by 2 bases and J by 7 bases, with 5 bases left in between. Germline lookup yields CDR1 SGHAT and CDR2 FQNNGV. This CDR3 reads CASSLRGGYTF. CDR3 sequence (DNA): TGTGCCAGCAGCTTAAGAGGTGGCTACACCTTC. The full variable domain, with the rest looked up from reference TRBV11-2 and TRBJ1-2, is EAGVAQSPRYKIIEKRQSVAFWCNPISGHATLYWYQQILGQGPKLLIQFQNNGVVDDSQLPKDRFSAERLKGVDSTLKIQPAKLEDSAVYLCASSLRGGYTFGSGTRLTVV.

The V call is TRBV5-8, the J call TRBJ2-2; 7 nucleotides agree with TRBD2. The CDR3 has 17 amino acids. Losses at the gene ends were 0 bases for V and 6 bases for J; bases not matched to a gene: 11. The germline V gene encodes CDR1 SGHTS and CDR2 YDEGEE. The CDR3 sequence is CASSLDYGGLVAGELFF. CDR3 bases: TGTGCCAGCAGCTTGGATTATGGCGGACTAGTCGCCGGGGAGCTGTTTTTT. The complete variable domain, with remaining parts taken from reference TRBV5-8 and TRBJ2-2, reads EAGVTQSPTHLIKTRGQQATLRCSPISGHTSVYWYQQALGLGLQFLLWYDEGEERNRGNFPPRFSGRQFPNYSSELNVNALELEDSALYLCASSLDYGGLVAGELFFGEGSRLTVL.

The table lists this clone with a few counts. The chain uses TRBV7-9 and TRBJ2-5, with TRBD1 as a possible D gene (5 bases). Germline assignment: CDR1 SEHNR and CDR2 FQNEAQ (reference sequence). V lost 1 base and J 5 bases, leaving 11 bases between the germline ends. The CDR3 is 14 amino acids. The CDR3, as DNA: TGTGCCAGCAGCTTAGGTGCAGGGAAGGAGACCCAGTACTTC. Translating gives CASSLGAGKETQYF.

The genes are TRBV5-4 and TRBJ1-2, with a possible D match to TRBD1 (5 bases). V was cut by 4 bases and J by 5 bases, with 24 bases left in between. CDR1 is SGHNT, CDR2 YYREEE, per germline (reference sequence). CDR3 length: 17 amino acids. The CDR3 bases are TGTGCCAGCAGCCGATCCACAGGCGGCCCCCTTTATTATGGCTACACCTTC. Protein product: CASSRSTGGPLYYGYTF.

A few counts support this clone. The chain is built from TRBV6-6 and TRBJ1-1; D is possibly TRBD1 (6 bases). CDR3 length: 13 amino acids. The germline V gene encodes CDR1 MNHNY and CDR2 SVGAGI (reference sequence). Trimming took 6 bases from V and 5 from J, leaving 13 bases between them. The CDR3 nucleotides read TGTGCCAGCAGCCCACCCAGGGGAACTGAAGCTTTCTTT. Protein: CASSPPRGTEAFF.

This clone has only a few counts. V gene TRBV5-6 combines with J gene TRBJ2-3; no clear D gene. V was trimmed by 0 bases and J by 0 bases, leaving 8 bases between them. Germline V CDR1 and CDR2: SGHDT, YYEEEE. This CDR3 region has 15 residues. The CDR3 nucleotides read TGTGCCAGCAGCTTGGGCTTAACTAGCACAGATACGCAGTATTTT. It encodes CASSLGLTSTDTQYF. Looking up the rest from reference TRBV5-6 and TRBJ2-3 gives the full variable domain: DAGVTQSPTHLIKTRGQQVTLRCSPKSGHDTVSWYQQALGQGPQFIFQYYEEEERQRGNFPDRFSGHQFPNYSSELNVNALLLGDSALYLCASSLGLTSTDTQYFGPGTRLTVL.

The table lists this clone with a few counts. The chain links TRBV5-6 to TRBJ2-7, with D possibly matching TRBD1 (6 bases). Germline V gene sequence: CDR1 SGHDT, CDR2 YYEEEE. The CDR3 sequence is 14 residues long. V lost 1 base and J lost 5, with 13 bases in between. This CDR3 is CASSLYEGDDEQYF. The CDR3 bases are TGTGCCAGCAGCTTGTATGAGGGGGACGACGAGCAGTACTTC.

The chain has TRBV10-1 and TRBJ1-2, with 7 bases that match TRBD1. After removal of 5 bases from V and 7 bases from J, the junction contained 10 bases not matched to a gene. The germline V gene encodes CDR1 WNHNN and CDR2 SYGVQD (reference sequence). The length of the CDR3 is 14 residues. For the CDR3, the DNA is TGCGCCAGCAGTCTCGACAGGGAAAGGGGTGGCTACACCTTC. It encodes CASSLDRERGGYTF.

This clone has more than one count but fewer than ten. This rearrangement joins TRBV29-1 to TRBJ2-5; 9 nucleotides line up with TRBD1. Germline V gene lookup returns CDR1 SQVTM and CDR2 ANQGSEA. V gave up 7 bases and J gave up 4 bases; unmatched junction bases: 4. CDR3 length: 12 amino acids. CDR3 bases: TGCAGCGGCTACAGGGGGCGAGAGACCCAGTACTTC. It specifies CSGYRGRETQYF.

This clone was picked up a small number of times. The CDR3 reads CASSRSVAGGEQYF. DNA for the CDR3: TGTGCCAGCAGTCGGTCGGTCGCAGGAGGGGAACAGTACTTC. The chain combines TRBV27 with TRBJ2-7, with TRBD2 as a possible D gene (6 bases). V was cut by 5 bases and J by 10 bases, with 21 bases left in between. The CDR3 sequence is 14 residues long. The germline V gene has CDR1 MNHEY and CDR2 SMNVEV (reference sequence).

This clone was seen only a few times. The junction shows a germline mismatch at one end, possibly a read error. The J gene is TRBJ2-6, the V gene TRBV4-1; D may be TRBD1 (6 bases). The CDR3 spans 18 residues. Per the germline V gene, CDR1 is MGHRA and CDR2 is YSYEKL. DNA for the CDR3: TGCGCCAGCACCCAAGACAGGTTTACTTCCTCTGGGGCCAACGTCCTGACTTTC. This codes for CASTQDRFTSSGANVLTF.

This clone appeared a few times. The chain recombines TRBV29-1 with TRBJ2-3; 7 bases fit TRBD1. This CDR3 contains 13 residues. Germline lookup yields CDR1 SQVTM and CDR2 ANQGSEA. The V segment lost 6 bases and the J segment 0 bases; nucleotides outside the gene matches: 3. CDR3: CSVRDSSTDTQYF. The CDR3 DNA reads as TGCAGCGTCCGGGACAGCAGCACAGATACGCAGTATTTT.

This clone was counted a few times. The chain combines TRBV6-5 with TRBJ1-6; TRBD1 aligns across 9 bases. The CDR3 has 15 residues. With V trimmed by 5 bases and J by 10 bases, 9 bases remained unmatched. Germline CDR1 is MNHEY and CDR2 is SVGAGI. This CDR3 is CASSKGQGLPSPLHF. DNA for the CDR3: TGTGCCAGCAGTAAGGGACAGGGCCTTCCCTCACCCCTCCACTTT.

The table lists this clone with a few counts. V gene TRBV19 combines with J gene TRBJ2-2; a weak D match, TRBD1 (5 bases). Germline values: CDR1 LNHDA, CDR2 SQIVND (reference sequence). This CDR3 spans 15 amino acids. Trimming shortened V by 7 bases and J by 0 bases, and 12 bases separated the two germline ends. CDR3 bases: TGTGCCAGTACAAGGGGCGATGCGAACACCGGGGAGCTGTTTTTT. Amino acids: CASTRGDANTGELFF.

This clone was seen only a few times. The chain carries TRBV7-2 and TRBJ2-7, with TRBD1 as a possible D gene (5 bases). The germline V gene encodes CDR1 SGHTA and CDR2 FQGNSA. Deletions cut 1 base from V and 0 bases from J, with 7 bases between. CDR3 length equals 14 residues. CDR3 protein: CASSLGRGSYEQYF. The CDR3 nucleotides are TGTGCCAGCAGCTTAGGAAGGGGCTCCTACGAGCAGTACTTC.

The V gene is TRBV5-1, the J gene TRBJ2-1; D perhaps matches TRBD2 (6 bases). V was clipped by 3 bases and J by 0 bases, with 10 bases between them. The CDR3 has 15 amino acids. Germline V gene sequence: CDR1 SGHRS, CDR2 YFSETQ. The CDR3 DNA is TGCGCCAGCAGCTCGGGACTCAGCTCCTACAATGAGCAGTTCTTC. It specifies CASSSGLSSYNEQFF.

The rearrangement uses TRBV2 and TRBJ2-5, with D perhaps matching TRBD2 (5 bases). Trimming stripped 1 base from V and 4 bases from J, with 13 bases between. This CDR3 spans 15 amino acids. CDR1 and CDR2 (germline): SNHLY, FYNNEI. The CDR3 spells CASSEGSEGRETQYF. As DNA, the CDR3 is TGTGCCAGCAGTGAAGGGAGCGAAGGGAGAGAGACCCAGTACTTC. Full variable domain (rest looked up from reference TRBV2 and TRBJ2-5): EPEVTQTPSHQVTQMGQEVILRCVPISNHLYFYWYRQILGQKVEFLVSFYNNEISEKSEIFDDQFSVERPDGSNFTLKIRSTKLEDSAMYFCASSEGSEGRETQYFGPGTRLLVL.

This chain uses TRBV5-6 with TRBJ1-2; 8 bases fit TRBD1. Germline V gene sequence: CDR1 SGHDT, CDR2 YYEEEE. Trimming removed 4 bases from V and 0 bases from J; junction bases left unmatched: 14. This CDR3 has 18 amino acids. The CDR3 sequence: CASSPPGPGTGSNYGYTF. The CDR3 DNA reads TGTGCCAGCAGCCCGCCTGGCCCCGGGACAGGTTCTAACTATGGCTACACCTTC.

The chain is built from TRBV11-3 and TRBJ1-1, with 7 bases that match TRBD1. The V gene's germline CDR1 is SGHNT and CDR2 YENEEA. Germline trimming cut 4 bases from V and 8 bases from J; bases unmatched to any gene: 4. This CDR3 spans 12 amino acids. DNA of the CDR3: TGTGCCAGCAGCTCAGGACAGGACGAAGCTTTCTTT. The encoded protein is CASSSGQDEAFF.

In the case of this clone: Distinct nucleotide sequences in the sample also encode this CDR3. V gene TRBV18 combines with J gene TRBJ1-2, with a possible D match to TRBD1 (5 bases). CDR3 length equals 12 residues. V lost 3 bases and J 6 bases, leaving 8 bases between the germline ends. The germline gives CDR1 KGHSH, CDR2 LQKENI. The CDR3 sequence: CASSPSGDGYTF. CDR3 in DNA: TGTGCCAGCTCACCGTCGGGGGATGGCTACACCTTC.

This rearrangement joins TRBV7-2 to TRBJ1-2, with D hard to call. This CDR3 is 12 amino acids long. Trimming removed 1 base from V and 3 bases from J, with 3 bases in between. Germline CDR1 reads SGHTA; CDR2 reads FQGNSA. The CDR3 bases are TGTGCCAGCAGCTTAGTAGACTATGGCTACACCTTC. Translating it yields CASSLVDYGYTF.

The chain joins TRBV7-9 to TRBJ1-2; D is possibly TRBD1 (5 bases). This CDR3 has 15 amino acids. Trimming shortened V by 1 base and J by 6 bases, and 15 bases separated the two germline ends. Germline values: CDR1 SEHNR, CDR2 FQNEAQ (reference sequence). The CDR3 region is CASSLVGAGNDGYTF. Here the CDR3 DNA reads TGTGCCAGCAGCTTAGTTGGGGCCGGCAACGATGGCTACACCTTC.